This TCR beta chain was recovered during a study of blood T cell repertoires in COVID-19 (TCRdb year 2020). With regard to the full study: The collaborator samples originated in the United States, Italy and Spain and spanned the acute and convalescent phases of COVID-19. The prospective study material was composed of cDNA or gDNA derived from T cells, B-cell-depleted T cells, or PBMCs. Subjects who had been exposed to COVID-19, were actively infected with it, or had recovered from it provided the deeply sampled blood TCRbeta repertoires that made up the dataset. The repertoires were released in a freely available public database intended as a resource for research on the immune response to SARS-CoV-2. The samples were drawn from the first 160 participants of the ongoing ImmuneRACE study and from under 1,500 subjects provided by 6 global collaborators. The sample metadata nearly always contained a de-identified subject ID, COVID-19 status, age in years and sex. Where available, HLA class I and class II types were obtained from metadata supplied by the sample provider rather than from assay-based typing. Study-level results and caveats: The quantity of clinical and demographic metadata differed by source and by participant and was supplied without curation.

With respect to this clone: The antigen this receptor binds is unknown. No qualities accompany the bases; no much larger clone lies one base away.

At one collaborating source in Seattle, patients were enrolled during active infection and were followed longitudinally through the course of disease. Collaborating institutions collected whole blood in K2EDTA tubes following their own protocols. For TCRbeta analysis, collaborators shipped samples in one of three forms: frozen whole blood, isolated PBMCs, or DNA extracted from either of those sample types. From its cysteine to its phenylalanine, the CDR3 spans 13 amino acids. Left in the record is the CDR3 DNA by itself, 39 bases read in frame from the first base. Relative to germline, V is 4 bases shorter and J is 4 bases shorter, with 10 bases between their ends. For CDR1 and CDR2, the germline V gene lists ENHRY and SYGVKD. The immunoSEQ Assay, a bias-controlled multiplex PCR, was used to amplify TCRbeta CDR3 regions from genomic DNA. As for the original processing: Within the assay, amplification of reference gene primers was used to estimate how many nucleated cells each sample contained. To quantify the absolute abundance of each unique TCRbeta CDR3 rearrangement, sequence reads were collapsed and filtered. For each sample, productive Simpson clonality was calculated as the square root of Simpson's diversity index over productive rearrangements. The source is immuneACCESS, and TCRdb retained only in-frame sequences with V and J called. Part of the clones is not carried over; for the studies checked, unresolved V genes explain less than half of this, and the remainder is unexplained. V, J and clone size are taken as reported in that table, and D and trimming were inferred from the DNA itself. This sample gives more than 200,000 clones in total; 70% to 90% of them show up just once. The ten biggest clones cover roughly 2.7% of the sample.

The receptor comes from a man aged 25 to 40 with COVID-19, enrolled during active disease. The chain couples TRBV10-3 to TRBJ1-1; possibly the D gene is TRBD1, per 6 matching bases. The sequenced material came from peripheral blood. In nucleotide form, the sequence is TGTGCCATCAGTGGAACAGGGCGCACTGAAGCTTTCTTT. Translated, it gives CAISGTGRTEAFF.